Listed here is a single T cell receptor beta chain. This record comes from a study of blood T cell repertoires in COVID-19. At the level of the study: Acute and convalescent COVID-19 specimens originated in the United States, Italy and Spain. PBMCs, B-cell-depleted T cells, or T cells were the source of the cDNA or gDNA that made up the material.

The V and J ends lost 0 bases and 2 bases, in that order; junction bases with no gene match: 5. The CDR3 is made up of 17 amino acids. In the source study's methods: Reference gene primer amplification in the assay estimated nucleated cell counts. Some clones are missing from TCRdb's copy, which holds only in-frame ones; the method was immunoSEQ multiplex PCR. Clonal size and the V and J genes are those of that table, whereas D and trimming came from the DNA. Found here are around 180,000 clones, under 90% of them singletons; the top ten hold approximately 7%. The TCR was taken from a human donor in a cohort sampled during active COVID-19. The V and J genes are TRBV5-3 and TRBJ1-6, with 7 bases identical to TRBD1. TRBV5-3 is an ORF; its function is uncertain. Source material: peripheral blood. The DNA of the CDR3 is TGTGCCAGAAGCTTGGCCTTGACAGGGCCCTATAATTCACCCCTCCACTTT. It codes for CARSLALTGPYNSPLHF.